This T cell receptor (beta chain) is drawn from a study of radiation and T cells in renal cell carcinoma. Profiling relied on immunoSEQ multiplex PCR, and the TCRdb table lists in-frame clones only, not all of them. The sample lists 120,000 or so clones; roughly four fifths were seen once. As to time point: blood 2 weeks post-SBRT. Treatment specified: 15 Gy SBRT to primary tumor, nephrectomy 4 weeks later. The patient's renal cell carcinoma had clear cell pathology. Whole-study findings and limits: In blood, top tumor clones expanded by 2 weeks, shrinking by 4.

Points on this clone: Its antigen is unidentified.

The germline V gene has CDR1 LGHNA and CDR2 YSLEER. The CDR3 is made up of 20 amino acids. V lost 0 bases, J lost 3 bases, and 21 bases lay in between. V gene TRBV4-3 combines with J gene TRBJ1-6; D not resolved. Specimen: blood, collected from a patient whose treatment included radiotherapy and nephrectomy. The clonotype was recovered from a man in his fifties with renal cell carcinoma. The CDR3 sequence is CASSQDVPDRGEFYNSPLHF. CDR3 in DNA: TGCGCCAGCAGCCAAGATGTCCCAGACCGTGGGGAGTTCTATAATTCACCCCTCCACTTT.